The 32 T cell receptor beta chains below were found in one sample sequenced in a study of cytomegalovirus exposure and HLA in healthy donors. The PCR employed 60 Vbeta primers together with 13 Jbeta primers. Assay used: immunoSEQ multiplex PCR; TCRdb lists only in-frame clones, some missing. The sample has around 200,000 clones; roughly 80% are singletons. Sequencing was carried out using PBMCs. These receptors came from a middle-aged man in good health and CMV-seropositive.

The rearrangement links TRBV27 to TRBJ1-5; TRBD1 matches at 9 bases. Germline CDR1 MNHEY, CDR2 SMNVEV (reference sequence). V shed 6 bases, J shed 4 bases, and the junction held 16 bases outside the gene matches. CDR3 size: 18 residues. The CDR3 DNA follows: TGTGCCAGCAGCCCCGGGACAGGGTCAGCACCGGGGAATCAGCCCCAGCATTTT. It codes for CASSPGTGSAPGNQPQHF.

Here the CDR3 reads CASSLEGGVQPQHF. The CDR3 DNA sequence: TGCGCCAGCAGCTTGGAAGGGGGCGTCCAGCCCCAGCATTTT. V is TRBV5-1 and J is TRBJ1-5; the match to TRBD1 covers 7 bases. CDR1 SGHRS and CDR2 YFSETQ come from the germline V gene. Trimming removed 0 bases from V and 7 bases from J; junction bases left unmatched: 4. The CDR3 sequence is 14 residues long. Full variable domain (rest looked up from reference TRBV5-1 and TRBJ1-5): KAGVTQTPRYLIKTRGQQVTLSCSPISGHRSVSWYQQTPGQGLQFLFEYFSETQRNKGNFPGRFSGRQFSNSRSEMNVSTLELGDSALYLCASSLEGGVQPQHFGDGTRLSIL.

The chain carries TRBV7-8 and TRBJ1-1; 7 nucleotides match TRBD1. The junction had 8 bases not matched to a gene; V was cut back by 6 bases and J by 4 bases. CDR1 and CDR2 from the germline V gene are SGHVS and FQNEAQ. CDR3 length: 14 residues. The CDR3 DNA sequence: TGTGCCAGCAGTTTCTCGACAGGGAGCACTGAAGCTTTCTTT. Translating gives CASSFSTGSTEAFF. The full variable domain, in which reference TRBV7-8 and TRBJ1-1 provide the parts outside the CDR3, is GAGVSQSPRYKVAKRGQDVALRCDPISGHVSLFWYQQALGQGPEFLTYFQNEAQLDKSGLPSDRFFAERPEGSVSTLKIQRTQQEDSAVYLCASSFSTGSTEAFFGQGTRLTVV.

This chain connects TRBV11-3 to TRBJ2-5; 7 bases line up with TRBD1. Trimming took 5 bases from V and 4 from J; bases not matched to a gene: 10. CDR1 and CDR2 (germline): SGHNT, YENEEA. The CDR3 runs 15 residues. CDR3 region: CASSRSGTAGETQYF. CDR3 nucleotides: TGTGCCAGCAGCCGATCCGGGACAGCCGGAGAGACCCAGTACTTC. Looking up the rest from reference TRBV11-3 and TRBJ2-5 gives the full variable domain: EAGVVQSPRYKIIEKKQPVAFWCNPISGHNTLYWYLQNLGQGPELLIRYENEEAVDDSQLPKDRFSAERLKGVDSTLKIQPAELGDSAVYLCASSRSGTAGETQYFGPGTRLLVL.

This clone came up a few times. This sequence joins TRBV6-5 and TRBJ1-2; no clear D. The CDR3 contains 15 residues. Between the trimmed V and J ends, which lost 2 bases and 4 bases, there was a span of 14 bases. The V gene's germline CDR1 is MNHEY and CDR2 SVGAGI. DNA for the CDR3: TGTGCCAGCAGTTACGATCCCCACACCATCTATGGCTACACCTTC. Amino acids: CASSYDPHTIYGYTF.

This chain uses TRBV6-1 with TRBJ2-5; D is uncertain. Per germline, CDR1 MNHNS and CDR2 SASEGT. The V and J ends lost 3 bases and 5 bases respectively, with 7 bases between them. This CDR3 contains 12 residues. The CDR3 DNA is TGTGCCAGCAGTGAGAGATTGGAGACCCAGTACTTC. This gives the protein CASSERLETQYF.

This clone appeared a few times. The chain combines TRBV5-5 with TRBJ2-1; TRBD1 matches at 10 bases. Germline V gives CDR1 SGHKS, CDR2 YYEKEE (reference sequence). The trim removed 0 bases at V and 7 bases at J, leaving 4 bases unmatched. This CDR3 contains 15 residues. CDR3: CASSLGQGARNEQFF. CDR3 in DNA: TGTGCCAGCAGCTTGGGACAGGGGGCGCGGAATGAGCAGTTCTTC.

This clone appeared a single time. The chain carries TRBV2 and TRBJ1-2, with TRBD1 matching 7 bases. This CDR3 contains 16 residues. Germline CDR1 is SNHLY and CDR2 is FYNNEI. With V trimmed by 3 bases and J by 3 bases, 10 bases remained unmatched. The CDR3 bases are TGTGCCAGCAGTGAGGGGGGCAGGGGGAATGACTATGGCTACACCTTC. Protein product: CASSEGGRGNDYGYTF.

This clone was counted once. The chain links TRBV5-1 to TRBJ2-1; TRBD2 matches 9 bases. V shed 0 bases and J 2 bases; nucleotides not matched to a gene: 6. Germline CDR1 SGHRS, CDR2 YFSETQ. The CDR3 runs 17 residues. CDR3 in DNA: TGCGCCAGCAGCTTGGGAAATCTAGCGGGAACCTACAATGAGCAGTTCTTC. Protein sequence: CASSLGNLAGTYNEQFF.

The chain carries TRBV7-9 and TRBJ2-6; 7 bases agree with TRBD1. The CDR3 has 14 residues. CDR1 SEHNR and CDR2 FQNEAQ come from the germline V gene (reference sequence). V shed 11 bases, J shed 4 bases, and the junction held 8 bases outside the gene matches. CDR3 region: CAGVRGTGANVLTF. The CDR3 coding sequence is TGTGCCGGGGTCAGGGGGACCGGGGCCAACGTCCTGACTTTC. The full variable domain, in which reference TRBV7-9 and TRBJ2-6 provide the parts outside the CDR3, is DTGVSQNPRHKITKRGQNVTFRCDPISEHNRLYWYRQTLGQGPEFLTYFQNEAQLEKSRLLSDRFSAERPKGSFSTLEIQRTEQGDSAMYLCAGVRGTGANVLTFGAGSRLTVL.

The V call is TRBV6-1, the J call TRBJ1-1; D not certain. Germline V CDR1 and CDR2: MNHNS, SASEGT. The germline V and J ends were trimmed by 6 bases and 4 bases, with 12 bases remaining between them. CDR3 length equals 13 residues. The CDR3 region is CASSRGGPTEAFF. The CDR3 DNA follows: TGTGCCAGCAGCCGGGGAGGGCCCACTGAAGCTTTCTTT.

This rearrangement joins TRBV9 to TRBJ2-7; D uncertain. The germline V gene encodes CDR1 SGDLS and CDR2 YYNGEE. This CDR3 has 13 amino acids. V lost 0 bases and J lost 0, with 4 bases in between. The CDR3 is CASSVDTSYEQYF. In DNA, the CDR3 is TGTGCCAGCAGCGTAGACACCTCCTACGAGCAGTACTTC.

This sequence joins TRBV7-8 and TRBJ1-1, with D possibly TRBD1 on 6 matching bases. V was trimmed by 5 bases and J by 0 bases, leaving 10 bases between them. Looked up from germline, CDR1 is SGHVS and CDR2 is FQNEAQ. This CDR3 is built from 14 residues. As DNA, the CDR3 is TGTGCCAGCAGCCCCAGGGGTGTGAACACTGAAGCTTTCTTT. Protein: CASSPRGVNTEAFF.

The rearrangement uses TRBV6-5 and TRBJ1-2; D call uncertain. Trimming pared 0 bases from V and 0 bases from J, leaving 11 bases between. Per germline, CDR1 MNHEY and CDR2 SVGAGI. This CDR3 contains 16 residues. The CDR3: CASSYSGRRANYGYTF. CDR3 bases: TGTGCCAGCAGTTACTCGGGCAGGAGGGCTAACTATGGCTACACCTTC.

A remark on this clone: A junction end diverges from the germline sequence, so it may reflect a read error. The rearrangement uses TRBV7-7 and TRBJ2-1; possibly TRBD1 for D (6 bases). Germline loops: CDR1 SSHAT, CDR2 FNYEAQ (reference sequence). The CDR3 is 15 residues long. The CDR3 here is CASSLSLQGLGEQFF. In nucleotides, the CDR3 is TGTGCTAGCAGCTTATCCCTACAGGGTTTGGGTGAGCAGTTCTTC. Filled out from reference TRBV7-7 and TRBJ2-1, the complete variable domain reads GAGVSQSPRYKVTKRGQDVTLRCDPISSHATLYWYQQALGQGPEFLTYFNYEAQPDKSGLPSDRFSAERPEGSISTLTIQRTEQRDSAMYRCASSLSLQGLGEQFFGPGTRLTVL.

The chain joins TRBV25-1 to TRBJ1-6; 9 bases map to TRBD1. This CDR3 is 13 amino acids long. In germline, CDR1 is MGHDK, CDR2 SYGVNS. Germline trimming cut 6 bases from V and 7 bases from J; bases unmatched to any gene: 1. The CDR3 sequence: CASRQGANSPLHF. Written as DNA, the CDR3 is TGTGCCAGCAGACAGGGGGCCAATTCACCCCTCCACTTT.

The CDR3 DNA follows: TGTGCCAGTAGTATAGGAGTGGGCAATCAGCCCCAGCATTTT. This sequence encodes CASSIGVGNQPQHF. The gene calls are TRBV19 and TRBJ1-5; D call uncertain. The V gene lost 1 base and the J gene lost 2 bases, with 6 bases spanning the gap. The CDR3 length is 14 residues. CDR1 and CDR2 (germline): LNHDA, SQIVND (reference sequence).

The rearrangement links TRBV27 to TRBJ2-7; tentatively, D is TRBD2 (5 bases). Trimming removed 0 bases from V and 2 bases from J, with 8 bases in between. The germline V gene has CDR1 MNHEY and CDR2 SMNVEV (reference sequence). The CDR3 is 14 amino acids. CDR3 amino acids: CASSLSSAAYEQYV. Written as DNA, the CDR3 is TGTGCCAGCAGTTTATCTTCAGCGGCCTACGAGCAGTACGTC.

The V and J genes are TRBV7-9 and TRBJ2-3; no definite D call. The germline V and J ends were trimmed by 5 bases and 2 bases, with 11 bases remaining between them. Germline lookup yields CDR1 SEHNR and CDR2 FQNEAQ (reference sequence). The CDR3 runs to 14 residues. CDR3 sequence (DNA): TGTGCCAGCAGCCCCGAGCGTGACACAGATACGCAGTATTTT. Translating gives CASSPERDTDTQYF.

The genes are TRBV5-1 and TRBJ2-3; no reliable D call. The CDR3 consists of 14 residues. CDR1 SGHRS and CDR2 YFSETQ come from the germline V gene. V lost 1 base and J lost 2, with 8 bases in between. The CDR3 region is CASSLRRFTDTQYF. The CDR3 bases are TGCGCCAGCAGCTTGCGCAGGTTCACAGATACGCAGTATTTT.

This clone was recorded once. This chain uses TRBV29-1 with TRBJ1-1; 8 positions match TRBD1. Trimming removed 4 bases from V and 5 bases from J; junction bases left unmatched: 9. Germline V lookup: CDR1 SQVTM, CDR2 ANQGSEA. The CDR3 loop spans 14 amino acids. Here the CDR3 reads CSVVAGGSRTEAFF. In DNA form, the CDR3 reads TGCAGCGTTGTTGCAGGGGGCTCAAGAACTGAAGCTTTCTTT.

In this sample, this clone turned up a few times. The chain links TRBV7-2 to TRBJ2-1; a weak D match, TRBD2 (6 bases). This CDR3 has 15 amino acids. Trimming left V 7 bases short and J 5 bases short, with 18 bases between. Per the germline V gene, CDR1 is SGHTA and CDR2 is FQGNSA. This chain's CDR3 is CASTILGLLNNEQFF. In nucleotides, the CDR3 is TGTGCCAGCACCATCCTGGGACTCCTGAACAATGAGCAGTTCTTC.

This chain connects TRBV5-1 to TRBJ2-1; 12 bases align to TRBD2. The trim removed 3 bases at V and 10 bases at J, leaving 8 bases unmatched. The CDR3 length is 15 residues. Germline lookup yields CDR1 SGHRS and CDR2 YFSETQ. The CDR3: CASSSSTLAGGEQFF. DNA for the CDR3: TGCGCCAGCAGCTCCTCAACCCTAGCGGGGGGGGAGCAGTTCTTC.

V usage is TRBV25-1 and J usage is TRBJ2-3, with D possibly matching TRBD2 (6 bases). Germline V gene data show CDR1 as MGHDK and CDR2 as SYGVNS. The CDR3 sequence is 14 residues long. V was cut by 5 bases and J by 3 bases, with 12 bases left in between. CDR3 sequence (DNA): TGTGCCAGCAGTCCGACTAGTTGGACAGATACGCAGTATTTT. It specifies CASSPTSWTDTQYF.

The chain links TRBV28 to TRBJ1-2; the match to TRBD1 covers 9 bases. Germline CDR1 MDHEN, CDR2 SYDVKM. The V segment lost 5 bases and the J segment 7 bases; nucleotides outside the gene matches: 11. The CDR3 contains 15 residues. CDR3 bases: TGTGCCAGCAGTAGACCGACAGGGGGGAATCCTGGCTACACCTTC. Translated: CASSRPTGGNPGYTF.

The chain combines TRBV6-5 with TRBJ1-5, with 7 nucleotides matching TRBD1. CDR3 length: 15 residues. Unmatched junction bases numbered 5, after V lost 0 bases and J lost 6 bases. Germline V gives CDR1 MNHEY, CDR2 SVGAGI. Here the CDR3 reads CASSYSIGGSQPQHF. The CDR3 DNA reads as TGTGCCAGCAGTTACTCGATAGGGGGCTCTCAGCCCCAGCATTTT.

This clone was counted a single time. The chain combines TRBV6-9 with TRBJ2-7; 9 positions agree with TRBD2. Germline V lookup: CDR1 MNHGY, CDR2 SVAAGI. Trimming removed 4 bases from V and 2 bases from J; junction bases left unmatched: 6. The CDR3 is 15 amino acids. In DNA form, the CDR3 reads TGTGCCAGCAGTTCCATAGCGGGAGCTGCCTACGAGCAGTACGTC. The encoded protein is CASSSIAGAAYEQYV.

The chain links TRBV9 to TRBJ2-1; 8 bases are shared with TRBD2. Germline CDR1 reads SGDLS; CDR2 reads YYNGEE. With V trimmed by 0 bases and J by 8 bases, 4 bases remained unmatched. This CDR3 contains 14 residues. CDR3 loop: CASSVVYGRDEQFF. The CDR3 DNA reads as TGTGCCAGCAGCGTAGTATACGGGAGGGATGAGCAGTTCTTC.

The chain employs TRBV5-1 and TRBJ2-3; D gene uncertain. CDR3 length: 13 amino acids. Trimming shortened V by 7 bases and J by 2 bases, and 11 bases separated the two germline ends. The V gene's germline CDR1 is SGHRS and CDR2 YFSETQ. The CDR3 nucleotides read TGCGCCAGCCGAACCGAACACACAGATACGCAGTATTTT. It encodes CASRTEHTDTQYF.

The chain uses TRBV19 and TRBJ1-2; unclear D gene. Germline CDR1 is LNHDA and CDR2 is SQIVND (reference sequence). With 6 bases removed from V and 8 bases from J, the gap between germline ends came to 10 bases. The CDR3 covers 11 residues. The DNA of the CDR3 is TGTGCCAGTAGAAACGGGGTCGGCTACACCTTC. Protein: CASRNGVGYTF.

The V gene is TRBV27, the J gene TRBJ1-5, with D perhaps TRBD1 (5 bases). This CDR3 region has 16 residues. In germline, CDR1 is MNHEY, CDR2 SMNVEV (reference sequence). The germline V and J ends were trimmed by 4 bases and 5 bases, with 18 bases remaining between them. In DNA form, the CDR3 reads TGTGCCAGCAGTTCTTTACTTGGCGGACACTATCAGCCCCAGCATTTT. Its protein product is CASSSLLGGHYQPQHF.

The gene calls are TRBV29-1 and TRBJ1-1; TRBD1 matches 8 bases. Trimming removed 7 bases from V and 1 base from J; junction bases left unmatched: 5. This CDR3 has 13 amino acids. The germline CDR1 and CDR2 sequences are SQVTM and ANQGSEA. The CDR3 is CSAGGTGNTEAFF. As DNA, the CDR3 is TGCAGCGCCGGAGGGACAGGGAACACTGAAGCTTTCTTT.